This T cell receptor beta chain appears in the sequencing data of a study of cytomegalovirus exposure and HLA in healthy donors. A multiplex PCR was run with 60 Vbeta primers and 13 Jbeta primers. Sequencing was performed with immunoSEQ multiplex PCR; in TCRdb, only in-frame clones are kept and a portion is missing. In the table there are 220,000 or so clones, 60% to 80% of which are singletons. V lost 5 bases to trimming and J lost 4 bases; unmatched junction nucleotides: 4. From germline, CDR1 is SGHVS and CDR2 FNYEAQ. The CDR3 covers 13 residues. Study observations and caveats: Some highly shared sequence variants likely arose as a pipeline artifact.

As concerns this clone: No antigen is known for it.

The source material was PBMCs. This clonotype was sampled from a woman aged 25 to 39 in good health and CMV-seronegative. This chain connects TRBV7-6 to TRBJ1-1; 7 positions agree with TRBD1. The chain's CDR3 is CASSLTGSTEAFF. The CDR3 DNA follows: TGTGCCAGCAGCCTGACAGGGTCCACTGAAGCTTTCTTT. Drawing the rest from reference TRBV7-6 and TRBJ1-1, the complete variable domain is GAGVSQSPRYKVTKRGQDVALRCDPISGHVSLYWYRQALGQGPEFLTYFNYEAQQDKSGLPNDRFSAERPEGSISTLTIQRTEQRDSAMYRCASSLTGSTEAFFGQGTRLTVV.